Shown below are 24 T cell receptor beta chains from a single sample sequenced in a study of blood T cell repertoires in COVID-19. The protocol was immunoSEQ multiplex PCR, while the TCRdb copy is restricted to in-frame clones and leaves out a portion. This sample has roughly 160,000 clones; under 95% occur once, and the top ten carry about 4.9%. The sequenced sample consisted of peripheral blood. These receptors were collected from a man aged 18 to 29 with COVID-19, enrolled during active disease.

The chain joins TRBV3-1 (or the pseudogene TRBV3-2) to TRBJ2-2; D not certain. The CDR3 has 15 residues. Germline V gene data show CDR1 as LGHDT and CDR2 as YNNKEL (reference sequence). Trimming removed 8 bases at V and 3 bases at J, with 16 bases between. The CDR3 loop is CASGPIEIDTGELFF. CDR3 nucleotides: TGTGCCAGCGGCCCGATAGAGATCGACACCGGGGAGCTGTTTTTT.

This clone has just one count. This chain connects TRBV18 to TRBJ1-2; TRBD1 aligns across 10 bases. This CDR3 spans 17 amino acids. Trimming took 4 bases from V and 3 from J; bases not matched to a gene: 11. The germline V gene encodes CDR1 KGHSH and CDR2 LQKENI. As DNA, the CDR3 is TGTGCCAGCTCACATTCCGGGACAGGGGCCCTGGACTATGGCTACACCTTC. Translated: CASSHSGTGALDYGYTF.

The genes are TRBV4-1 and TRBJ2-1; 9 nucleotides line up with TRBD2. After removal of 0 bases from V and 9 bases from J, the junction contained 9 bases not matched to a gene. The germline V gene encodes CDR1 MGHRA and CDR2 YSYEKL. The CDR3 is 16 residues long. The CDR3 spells CASSQDRSGRWREQFF. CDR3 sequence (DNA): TGCGCCAGCAGCCAAGATCGAAGCGGGAGGTGGCGTGAGCAGTTCTTC.

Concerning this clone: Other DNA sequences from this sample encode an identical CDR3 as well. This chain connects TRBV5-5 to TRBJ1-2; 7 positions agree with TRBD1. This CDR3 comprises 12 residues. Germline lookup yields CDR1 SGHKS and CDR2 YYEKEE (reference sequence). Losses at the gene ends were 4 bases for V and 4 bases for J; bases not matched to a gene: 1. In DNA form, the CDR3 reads TGTGCCAGCAGCCGGGACAGCTATGGCTACACCTTC. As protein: CASSRDSYGYTF.

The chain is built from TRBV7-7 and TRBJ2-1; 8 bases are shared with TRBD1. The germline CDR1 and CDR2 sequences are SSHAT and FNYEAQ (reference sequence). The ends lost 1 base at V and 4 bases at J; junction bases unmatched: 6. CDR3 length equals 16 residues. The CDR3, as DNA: TGTGCCAGCAGCTTAGGTCTGGACAGGGCTTACAATGAGCAGTTCTTC. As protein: CASSLGLDRAYNEQFF.

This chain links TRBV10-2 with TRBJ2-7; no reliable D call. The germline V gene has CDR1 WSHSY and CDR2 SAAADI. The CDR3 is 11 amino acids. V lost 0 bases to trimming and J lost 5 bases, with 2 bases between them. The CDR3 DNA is TGCGCCAGCAGTGAGTCCAACGAGCAGTACTTC. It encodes CASSESNEQYF.

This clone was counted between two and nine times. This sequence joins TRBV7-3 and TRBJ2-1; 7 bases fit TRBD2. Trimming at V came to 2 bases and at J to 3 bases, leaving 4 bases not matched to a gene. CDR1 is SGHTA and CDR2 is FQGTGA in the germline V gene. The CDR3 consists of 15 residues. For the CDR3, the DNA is TGTGCCAGCAGCTTAGGGGGGGAGTTCTACAATGAGCAGTTCTTC. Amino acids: CASSLGGEFYNEQFF. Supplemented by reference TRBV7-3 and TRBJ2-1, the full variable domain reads GAGVSQTPSNKVTEKGKYVELRCDPISGHTALYWYRQSLGQGPEFLIYFQGTGAADDSGLPNDRFFAVRPEGSVSTLKIQRTERGDSAVYLCASSLGGEFYNEQFFGPGTRLTVL.

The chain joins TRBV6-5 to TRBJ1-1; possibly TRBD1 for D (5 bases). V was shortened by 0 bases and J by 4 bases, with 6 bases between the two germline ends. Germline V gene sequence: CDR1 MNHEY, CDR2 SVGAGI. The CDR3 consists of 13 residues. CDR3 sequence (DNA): TGTGCCAGCAGTTACTCAGGGGCCACTGAAGCTTTCTTT. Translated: CASSYSGATEAFF.

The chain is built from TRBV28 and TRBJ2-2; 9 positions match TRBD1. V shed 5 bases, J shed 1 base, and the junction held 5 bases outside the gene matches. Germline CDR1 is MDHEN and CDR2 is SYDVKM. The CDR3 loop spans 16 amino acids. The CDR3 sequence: CASSTPDRGNTGELFF. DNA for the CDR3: TGTGCCAGCAGTACTCCGGACAGGGGGAACACCGGGGAGCTGTTTTTT.

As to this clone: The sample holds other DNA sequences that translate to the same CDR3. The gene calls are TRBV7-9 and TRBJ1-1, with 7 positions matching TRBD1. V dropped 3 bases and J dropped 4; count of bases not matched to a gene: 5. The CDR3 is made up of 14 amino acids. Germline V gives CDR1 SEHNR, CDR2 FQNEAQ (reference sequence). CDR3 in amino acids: CASSLLAGGTEAFF. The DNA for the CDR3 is TGTGCCAGCAGCTTGTTGGCAGGGGGCACTGAAGCTTTCTTT.

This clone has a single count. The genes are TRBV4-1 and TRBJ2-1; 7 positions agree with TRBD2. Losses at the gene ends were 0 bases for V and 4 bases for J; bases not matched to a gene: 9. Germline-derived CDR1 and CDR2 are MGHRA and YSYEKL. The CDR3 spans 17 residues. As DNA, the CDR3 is TGCGCCAGCAGCCAAGATCCGTGGGGGGGAAATTACAATGAGCAGTTCTTC. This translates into CASSQDPWGGNYNEQFF.

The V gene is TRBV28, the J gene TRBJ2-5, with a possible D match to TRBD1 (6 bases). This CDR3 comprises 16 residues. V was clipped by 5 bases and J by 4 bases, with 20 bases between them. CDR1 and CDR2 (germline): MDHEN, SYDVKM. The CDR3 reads CASSIRGNRALETQYF. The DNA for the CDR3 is TGTGCCAGCAGTATCCGTGGAAACAGGGCCCTAGAGACCCAGTACTTC.

The chain's CDR3 is CASSLGVRQETQYF. As DNA, the CDR3 is TGTGCCAGCAGCTTAGGTGTCAGACAAGAGACCCAGTACTTC. This sequence joins TRBV7-6 and TRBJ2-5; D is ambiguous. CDR1 SGHVS and CDR2 FNYEAQ come from the germline V gene. V gave up 1 base and J gave up 2 bases, with 8 bases separating them. This CDR3 contains 14 residues.

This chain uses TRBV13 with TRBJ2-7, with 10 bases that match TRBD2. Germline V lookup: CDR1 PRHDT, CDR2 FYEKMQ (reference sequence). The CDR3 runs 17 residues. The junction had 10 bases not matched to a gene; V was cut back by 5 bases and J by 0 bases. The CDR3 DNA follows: TGTGCCAGCAGCCTAGAGTGGGCTAGCGGGAGCTCCTACGAGCAGTACTTC. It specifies CASSLEWASGSSYEQYF.

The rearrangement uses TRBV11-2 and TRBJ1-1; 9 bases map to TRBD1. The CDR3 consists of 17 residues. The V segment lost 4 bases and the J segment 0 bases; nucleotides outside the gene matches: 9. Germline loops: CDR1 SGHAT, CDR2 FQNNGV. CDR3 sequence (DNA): TGTGCCAGCAGCTCGACCGGACAGGGGCTTATGAACACTGAAGCTTTCTTT. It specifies CASSSTGQGLMNTEAFF.

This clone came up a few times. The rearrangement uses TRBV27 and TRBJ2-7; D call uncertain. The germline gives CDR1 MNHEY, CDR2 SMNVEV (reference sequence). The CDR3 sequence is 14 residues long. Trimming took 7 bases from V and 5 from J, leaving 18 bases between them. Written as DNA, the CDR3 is TGTGCCAGCAAGCCGGGTTGGCGCCTAGACGAGCAGTACTTC. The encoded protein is CASKPGWRLDEQYF.

The CDR3 reads CASSGTGTSGGNNEQFF. Here the CDR3 DNA reads TGTGCCAGCTCAGGGACCGGGACTAGCGGGGGGAACAATGAGCAGTTCTTC. The chain has TRBV18 and TRBJ2-1; 15 nucleotides line up with TRBD2. CDR3 size: 17 residues. V gave up 5 bases and J gave up 5 bases; unmatched junction bases: 7. In germline, CDR1 is KGHSH, CDR2 LQKENI.

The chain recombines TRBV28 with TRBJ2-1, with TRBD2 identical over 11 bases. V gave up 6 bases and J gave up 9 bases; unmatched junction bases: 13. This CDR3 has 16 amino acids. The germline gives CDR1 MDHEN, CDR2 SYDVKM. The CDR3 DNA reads TGTGCCAGCAGCGAGACTAGCGGGATAGTGGTTAGTGAGCAGTTCTTC. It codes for CASSETSGIVVSEQFF.

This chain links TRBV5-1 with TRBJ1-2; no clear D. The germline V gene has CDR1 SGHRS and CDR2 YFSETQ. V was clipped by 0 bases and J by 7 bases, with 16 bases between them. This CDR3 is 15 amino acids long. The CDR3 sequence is CASSLDGVYQSGYTF. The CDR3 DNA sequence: TGCGCCAGCAGCTTGGATGGAGTGTACCAATCTGGCTACACCTTC. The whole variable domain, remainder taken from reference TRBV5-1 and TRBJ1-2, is KAGVTQTPRYLIKTRGQQVTLSCSPISGHRSVSWYQQTPGQGLQFLFEYFSETQRNKGNFPGRFSGRQFSNSRSEMNVSTLELGDSALYLCASSLDGVYQSGYTFGSGTRLTVV.

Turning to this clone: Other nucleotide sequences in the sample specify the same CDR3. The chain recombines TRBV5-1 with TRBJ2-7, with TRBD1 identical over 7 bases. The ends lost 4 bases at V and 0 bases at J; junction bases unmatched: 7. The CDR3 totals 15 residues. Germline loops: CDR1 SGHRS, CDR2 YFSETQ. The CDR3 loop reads CASSPRQGASYEQYF. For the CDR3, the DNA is TGCGCCAGCAGCCCGAGACAGGGAGCCTCCTACGAGCAGTACTTC.

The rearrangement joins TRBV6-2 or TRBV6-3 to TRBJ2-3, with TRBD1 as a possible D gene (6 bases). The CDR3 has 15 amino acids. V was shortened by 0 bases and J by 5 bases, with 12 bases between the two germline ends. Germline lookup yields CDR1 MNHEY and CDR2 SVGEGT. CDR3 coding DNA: TGTGCCAGCAGTTACTCGGGGGCGTCGGTAGATACGCAGTATTTT. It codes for CASSYSGASVDTQYF.

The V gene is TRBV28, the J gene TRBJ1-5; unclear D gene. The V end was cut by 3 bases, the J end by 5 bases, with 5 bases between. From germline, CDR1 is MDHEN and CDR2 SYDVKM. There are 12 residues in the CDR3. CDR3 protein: CASSFGYQPQHF. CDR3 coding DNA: TGTGCCAGCAGTTTCGGTTATCAGCCCCAGCATTTT.

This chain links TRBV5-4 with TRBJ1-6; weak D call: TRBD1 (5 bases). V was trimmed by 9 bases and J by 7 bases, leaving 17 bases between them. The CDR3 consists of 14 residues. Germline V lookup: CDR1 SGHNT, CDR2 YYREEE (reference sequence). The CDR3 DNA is TGTGCCACCAGGGCAAGTGGGGCCAATTCACCCCTCCACTTT. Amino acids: CATRASGANSPLHF.

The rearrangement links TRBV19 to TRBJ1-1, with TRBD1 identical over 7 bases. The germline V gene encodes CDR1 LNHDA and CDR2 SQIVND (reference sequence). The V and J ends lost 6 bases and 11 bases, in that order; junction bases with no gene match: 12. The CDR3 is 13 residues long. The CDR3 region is CASSPGQWIWAFF. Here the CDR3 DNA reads TGTGCCAGTAGCCCGGGACAGTGGATCTGGGCTTTCTTT.